Listed below are T cell receptor beta chains from one sample, sequenced in a study of PD-L1 blockade in urothelial cancer. The data were produced by immunoSEQ multiplex PCR, yet TCRdb's version contains in-frame clones alone and is incomplete. In the table there are around 110,000 clones, approximately 90% of which are singletons. Sequences were derived from PBMCs, sampled around atezolizumab (anti-PD-L1) treatment. These receptors all come from a man aged 55 to 70 with urothelial cancer. Both conserved end residues are part of each CDR3. Fields, in order: V gene, J gene, clone size, CDR3 protein. Expanded clones get a size class; other rows say once, few or many, or leave the size out.

>TRBV5-4|TRBJ1-2|-
CASSLEGDGYTF
>TRBV2|TRBJ2-7|-
CASSDPQGNEQYF
>TRBV19|TRBJ1-1|-
CASIRTGVNTEAFF
>TRBV28|TRBJ2-7|-
CASSFLGQSPREQYF
>TRBV5-1|TRBJ2-1|-
CASSSIAGGPPYNEQFF
>TRBV19|TRBJ2-5|-
CASRGWGPETQYF
>TRBV15|TRBJ1-4|-
CATSRAPGSSTTNEKLFF
>TRBV5-4|TRBJ1-1|once
CASNRQGSTEAFF
>TRBV7-9|TRBJ2-6|-
CASTGQGGPGANVLTF
>TRBV5-1|TRBJ1-1|-
CASSPLLNTEAFF
>TRBV28|TRBJ2-1|-
CASSPAESSYNEQFF
>TRBV5-1|TRBJ2-7|-
CASSLDSSSEQYF
>TRBV7-9|TRBJ2-3|-
CASSWGEGYTDTQYF
>TRBV18|TRBJ2-7|-
CASSPGDQSYEQYF
>TRBV18|TRBJ1-4|-
CASSLVAGQNNEKLFF
>TRBV30|TRBJ1-1|-
CAWSVQVNTEAFF
>TRBV7-8|TRBJ1-2|-
CASSFQYRDPNYGYTF
>TRBV5-1|TRBJ1-5|-
CASSSGTGDLNQPQHF
>TRBV27|TRBJ1-2|once
CASSLLRGFNYGYTF
>TRBV5-6|TRBJ2-3|-
CASSLRGGQRTDTQYF
>TRBV19|TRBJ2-1|-
CASSPGYNEQFF
>TRBV14|TRBJ2-7|-
CASSQNSFPYEQYF
>TRBV27|TRBJ2-6|-
CASSLFPPGVGANVLTF
>TRBV7-9|TRBJ2-7|-
CASSLQSAYEQYF
>TRBV2|TRBJ1-2|-
CASSEVPGASYGYTF
>TRBV2|TRBJ2-2|-
CASSRTSVETGELFF
>TRBV4-2|TRBJ2-3|-
CASSQDPQRGGADTQYF
>TRBV30|TRBJ1-4|-
CACRQGGGEKLFF
>TRBV15|TRBJ2-7|once
CATSRDLGGVEEQYF
>TRBV27|TRBJ1-4|-
CASSPLVTNEKLFF
>TRBV25-1|TRBJ1-6|-
CASSRGQAPNSPLHF
>TRBV7-2|TRBJ2-7|-
CASSLDGGGLGEQYF
>TRBV11-2|TRBJ2-7|-
CASSFRQGKEQYF
>TRBV7-2|TRBJ2-1|-
CASSTAGGSYNEQFF
>TRBV5-1|TRBJ2-5|once
CASSLVGLVQETQYF
>TRBV27|TRBJ2-2|few
CASSPRQGDTGELFF
>TRBV10-1|TRBJ1-5|-
CASRVDRGEPQHF
>TRBV12-5|TRBJ2-3|few
CASGLGQSDTQYF
>TRBV5-1|TRBJ1-1|-
CASSPSPRDRGLQNTEAFF
>TRBV18|TRBJ2-3|-
CASSPPTGARLTDTQYF
>TRBV5-6|TRBJ2-7|-
CASSLFLYEQYF
>TRBV11-3|TRBJ1-2|-
CASSLVSTGPAGYTF
>TRBV7-9|TRBJ2-3|once
CASTPGGASTDTQYF
>TRBV19|TRBJ1-2|-
CASSLLRQGVYGYTF
>TRBV27|TRBJ2-7|once
CASRGLSSYEQYF
>TRBV27|TRBJ2-7|-
CASSSAYEQYF
>TRBV9|TRBJ2-3|few
CASSSRQETDTQYF
>TRBV18|TRBJ1-5|-
CASSPQGVQPQHF